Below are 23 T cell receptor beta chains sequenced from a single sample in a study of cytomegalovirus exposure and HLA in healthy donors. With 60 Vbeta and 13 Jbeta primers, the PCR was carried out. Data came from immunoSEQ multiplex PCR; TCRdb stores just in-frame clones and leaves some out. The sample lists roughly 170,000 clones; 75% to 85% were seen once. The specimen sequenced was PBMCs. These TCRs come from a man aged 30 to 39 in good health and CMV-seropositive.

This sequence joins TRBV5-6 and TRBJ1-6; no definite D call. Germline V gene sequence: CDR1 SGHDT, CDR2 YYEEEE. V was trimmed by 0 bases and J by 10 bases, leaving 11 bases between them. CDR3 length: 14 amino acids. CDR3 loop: CASSLDTRESPLHF. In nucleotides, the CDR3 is TGTGCCAGCAGCTTGGATACTAGGGAGTCACCCCTCCACTTT.

The CDR3 loop is CASSYGGQRGHLAQYF. As DNA, the CDR3 is TGTGCCAGCAGTTATGGGGGGCAGCGGGGGCACTTGGCGCAGTATTTT. The chain uses TRBV27 and TRBJ2-3, with 8 nucleotides matching TRBD2. The CDR3 spans 16 residues. J lost 10 bases, V lost 4 bases, and 16 bases had no gene match. CDR1 is MNHEY and CDR2 is SMNVEV in the germline V gene (reference sequence).

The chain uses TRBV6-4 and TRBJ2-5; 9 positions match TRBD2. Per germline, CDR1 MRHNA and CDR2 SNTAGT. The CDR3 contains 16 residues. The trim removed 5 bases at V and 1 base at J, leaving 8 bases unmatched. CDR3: CASSLEAGGIQETQYF. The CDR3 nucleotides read TGTGCCAGCAGTTTGGAAGCGGGGGGTATCCAAGAGACCCAGTACTTC.

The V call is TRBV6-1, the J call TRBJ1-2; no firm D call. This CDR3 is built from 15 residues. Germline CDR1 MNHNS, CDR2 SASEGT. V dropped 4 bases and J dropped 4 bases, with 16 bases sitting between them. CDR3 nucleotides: TGTGCCAGCAGTGGCGTAACCTCTAATCGCTATGGCTACACCTTC. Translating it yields CASSGVTSNRYGYTF.

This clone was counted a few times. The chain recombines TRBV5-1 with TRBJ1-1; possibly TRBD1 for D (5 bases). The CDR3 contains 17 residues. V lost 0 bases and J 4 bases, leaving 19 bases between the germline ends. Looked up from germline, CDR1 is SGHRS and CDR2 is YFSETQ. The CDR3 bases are TGCGCCAGCAGCTTGGCTGTCAGAGGCCGAAGGGGCACTGAAGCTTTCTTT. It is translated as CASSLAVRGRRGTEAFF. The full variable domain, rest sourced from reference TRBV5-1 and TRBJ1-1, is KAGVTQTPRYLIKTRGQQVTLSCSPISGHRSVSWYQQTPGQGLQFLFEYFSETQRNKGNFPGRFSGRQFSNSRSEMNVSTLELGDSALYLCASSLAVRGRRGTEAFFGQGTRLTVV.

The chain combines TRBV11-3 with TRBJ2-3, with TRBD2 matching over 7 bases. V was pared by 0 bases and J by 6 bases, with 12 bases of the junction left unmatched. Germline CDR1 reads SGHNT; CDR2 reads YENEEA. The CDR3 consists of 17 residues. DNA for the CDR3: TGTGCCAGCAGCTTAGACTCCCGGTGGGAGGGCGGTGATACGCAGTATTTT. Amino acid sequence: CASSLDSRWEGGDTQYF.

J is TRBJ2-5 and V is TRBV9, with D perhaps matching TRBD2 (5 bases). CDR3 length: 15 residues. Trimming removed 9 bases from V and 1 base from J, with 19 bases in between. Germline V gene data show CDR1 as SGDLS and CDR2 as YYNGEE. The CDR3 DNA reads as TGTGCCACCCTCGGGGAAGGGAGACGCCAAGAGACCCAGTACTTC. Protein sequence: CATLGEGRRQETQYF.

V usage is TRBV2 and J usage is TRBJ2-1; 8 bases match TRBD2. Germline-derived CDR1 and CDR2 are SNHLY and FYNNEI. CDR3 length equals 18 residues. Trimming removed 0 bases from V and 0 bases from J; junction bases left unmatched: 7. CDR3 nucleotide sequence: TGTGCCAGCAGTGAAGCTTTACTAGCGGTTAGCTCCTACAATGAGCAGTTCTTC. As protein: CASSEALLAVSSYNEQFF.

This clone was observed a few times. The CDR3 loop reads CASSMGGLRPLHF. DNA of the CDR3: TGTGCCAGCAGTATGGGAGGGCTTAGACCCCTCCACTTT. V and J are TRBV27 and TRBJ1-6; D is unclear. The V gene lost 5 bases and the J gene lost 12 bases, with 14 bases spanning the gap. This CDR3 spans 13 amino acids. The germline V gene encodes CDR1 MNHEY and CDR2 SMNVEV (reference sequence).

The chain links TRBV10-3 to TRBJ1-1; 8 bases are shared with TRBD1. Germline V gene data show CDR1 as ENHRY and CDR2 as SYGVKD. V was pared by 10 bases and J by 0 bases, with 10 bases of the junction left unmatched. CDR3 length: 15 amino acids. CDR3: CATGRQGPMNTEAFF. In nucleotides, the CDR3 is TGTGCCACCGGGAGACAGGGGCCTATGAACACTGAAGCTTTCTTT.

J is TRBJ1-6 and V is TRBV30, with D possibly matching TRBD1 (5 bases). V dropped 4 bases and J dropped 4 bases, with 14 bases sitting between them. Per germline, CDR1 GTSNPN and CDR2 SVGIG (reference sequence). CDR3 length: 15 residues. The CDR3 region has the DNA TGTGCCTGGAAGTTGGGGGGGGATTATAATTCACCCCTCCACTTT. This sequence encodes CAWKLGGDYNSPLHF.

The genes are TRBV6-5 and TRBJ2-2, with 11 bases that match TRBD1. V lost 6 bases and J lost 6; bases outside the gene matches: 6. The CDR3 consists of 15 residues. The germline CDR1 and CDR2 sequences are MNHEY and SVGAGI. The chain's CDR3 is CASSRTGGGSGELFF. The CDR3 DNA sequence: TGTGCCAGCAGCCGGACAGGGGGCGGCTCCGGGGAGCTGTTTTTT.

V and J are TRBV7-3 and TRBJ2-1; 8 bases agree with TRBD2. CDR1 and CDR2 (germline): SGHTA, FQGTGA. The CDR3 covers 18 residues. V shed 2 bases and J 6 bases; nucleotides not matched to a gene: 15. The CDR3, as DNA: TGTGCCAGCAGCTTATCGTCTTTGGGGCGGGAGGTTGGCAATGAGCAGTTCTTC. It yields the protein CASSLSSLGREVGNEQFF.

The CDR3 bases are TGTGCCAGCAGCCAAGGGCTGACTAGCGGGATCTGGAACGCTGAGCAGTTCTTC. Protein: CASSQGLTSGIWNAEQFF. This rearrangement joins TRBV14 to TRBJ2-1, with 11 bases fitting TRBD2. The CDR3 is 18 residues long. Looked up from germline, CDR1 is SGHDN and CDR2 is FVKESK. Unmatched junction bases numbered 14, after V lost 1 base and J lost 9 bases.

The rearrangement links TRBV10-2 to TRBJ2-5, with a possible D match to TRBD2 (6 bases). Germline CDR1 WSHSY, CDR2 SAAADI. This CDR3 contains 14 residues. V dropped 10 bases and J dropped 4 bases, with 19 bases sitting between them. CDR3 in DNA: TGCGCCACGTGTTATGATCAGCGGGCAGAGACCCAGTACTTC. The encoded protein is CATCYDQRAETQYF.

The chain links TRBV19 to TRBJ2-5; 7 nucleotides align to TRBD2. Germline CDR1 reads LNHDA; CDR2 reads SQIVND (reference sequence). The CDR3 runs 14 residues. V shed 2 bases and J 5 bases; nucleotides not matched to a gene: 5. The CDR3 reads CASSILGRDETQYF. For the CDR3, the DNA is TGTGCCAGTAGTATACTAGGGAGGGATGAGACCCAGTACTTC.

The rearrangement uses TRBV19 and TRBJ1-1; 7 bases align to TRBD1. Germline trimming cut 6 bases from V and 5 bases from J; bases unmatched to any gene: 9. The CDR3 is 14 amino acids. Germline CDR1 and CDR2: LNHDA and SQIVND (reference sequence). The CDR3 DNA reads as TGTGCCAGTAGCAAGACAGGGATCAGTACTGAAGCTTTCTTT. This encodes CASSKTGISTEAFF.

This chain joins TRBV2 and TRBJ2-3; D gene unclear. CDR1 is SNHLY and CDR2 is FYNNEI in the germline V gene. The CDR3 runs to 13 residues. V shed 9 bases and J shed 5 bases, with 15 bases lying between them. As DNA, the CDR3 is TGTGCCAGTCTGTGGGCCGCCGAAGATACGCAGTATTTT. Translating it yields CASLWAAEDTQYF.

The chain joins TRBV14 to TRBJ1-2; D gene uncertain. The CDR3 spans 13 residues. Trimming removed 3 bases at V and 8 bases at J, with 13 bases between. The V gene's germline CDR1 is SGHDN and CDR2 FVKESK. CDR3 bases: TGTGCCAGCAGCCATACCGGGGTGGAGGGCTACACCTTC. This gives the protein CASSHTGVEGYTF.

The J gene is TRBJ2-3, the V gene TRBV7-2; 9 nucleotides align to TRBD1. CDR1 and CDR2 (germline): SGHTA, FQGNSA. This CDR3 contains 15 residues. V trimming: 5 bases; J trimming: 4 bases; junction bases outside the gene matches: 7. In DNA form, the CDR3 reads TGTGCCAGCAGCATACAAACAGGGGGCCCAGATACGCAGTATTTT. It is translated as CASSIQTGGPDTQYF.

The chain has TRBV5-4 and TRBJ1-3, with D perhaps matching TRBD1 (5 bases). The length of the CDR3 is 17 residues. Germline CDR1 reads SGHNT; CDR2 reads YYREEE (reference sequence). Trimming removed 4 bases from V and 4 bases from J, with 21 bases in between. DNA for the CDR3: TGTGCCAGCAGCCTTGTAGGGACTCAGGGACTCGGAAACACCATATATTTT. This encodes CASSLVGTQGLGNTIYF.

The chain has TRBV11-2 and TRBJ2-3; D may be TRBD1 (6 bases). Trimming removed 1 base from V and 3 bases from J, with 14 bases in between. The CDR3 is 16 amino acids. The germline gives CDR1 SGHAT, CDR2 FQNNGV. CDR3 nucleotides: TGTGCCAGCAGCTTAGTTACAGGGCAAGAAACAGATACGCAGTATTTT. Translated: CASSLVTGQETDTQYF.

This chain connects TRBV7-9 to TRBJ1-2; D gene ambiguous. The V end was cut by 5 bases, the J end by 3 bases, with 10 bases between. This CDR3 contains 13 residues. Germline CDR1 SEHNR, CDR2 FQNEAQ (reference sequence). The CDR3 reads CASSMTPDYGYTF. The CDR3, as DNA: TGTGCCAGCAGCATGACACCCGACTATGGCTACACCTTC.